The 10 T cell receptor beta chains given below trace back to one sample, sequenced in a study of control samples from healthy donors and cancer patients. The data were produced by immunoSEQ multiplex PCR, yet TCRdb's version contains in-frame clones alone and is incomplete. The sample lists 190,000 or so clones, roughly 91% occurring once. The sequenced sample was blood. All receptors come from a man between 18 and 35 years old in good health.

V usage is TRBV6-5 and J usage is TRBJ2-7; D perhaps matches TRBD1 (5 bases). V was clipped by 6 bases and J by 0 bases, with 9 bases between them. This CDR3 comprises 13 residues. In germline, CDR1 is MNHEY, CDR2 SVGAGI. The chain's CDR3 is CASSRDHSYEQYF. Here the CDR3 DNA reads TGTGCCAGCAGCAGGGATCACTCCTACGAGCAGTACTTC.

V and J are TRBV5-1 and TRBJ2-7; no firm D call. Trimming took off 2 bases at V and 2 bases at J, with 14 bases between the two ends. The CDR3 is 15 residues long. Germline assignment: CDR1 SGHRS and CDR2 YFSETQ. The CDR3 sequence is CASSFSSSDPYEQYF. In DNA, the CDR3 is TGCGCCAGCAGCTTCTCGTCCAGCGACCCCTACGAGCAGTACTTC.

V usage is TRBV6-6 and J usage is TRBJ2-7; 7 nucleotides align to TRBD1. Looked up from germline, CDR1 is MNHNY and CDR2 is SVGAGI (reference sequence). The V and J ends lost 2 bases and 5 bases, in that order; junction bases with no gene match: 6. The CDR3 has 14 residues. The CDR3 spells CASSYDRANNEQYF. The CDR3 coding sequence is TGTGCCAGCAGTTACGACAGGGCAAACAACGAGCAGTACTTC.

This clone was seen only a few times. The V and J genes are TRBV18 and TRBJ1-1; 7 bases agree with TRBD1. V was pared by 6 bases and J by 1 base, with 8 bases of the junction left unmatched. CDR1 is KGHSH and CDR2 is LQKENI in the germline V gene. This CDR3 is 15 amino acids long. The CDR3 is CASSRLGQKNTEAFF. The CDR3 DNA follows: TGTGCCAGCTCGCGATTGGGACAGAAGAACACTGAAGCTTTCTTT.

The CDR3: CASSLWARQGVSGELFF. The DNA for the CDR3 is TGTGCCAGCAGTTTGTGGGCGAGACAGGGGGTTTCCGGGGAGCTGTTTTTT. J is TRBJ2-2 and V is TRBV28; 9 bases line up with TRBD1. V lost 3 bases to trimming and J lost 6 bases; unmatched junction nucleotides: 11. Germline V gives CDR1 MDHEN, CDR2 SYDVKM. The CDR3 spans 17 residues.

The rearrangement uses TRBV2 and TRBJ2-5, with D unclear. CDR1 and CDR2 from the germline V gene are SNHLY and FYNNEI. V lost 5 bases, J lost 1 base, and 2 bases lay in between. CDR3 length: 11 residues. In DNA form, the CDR3 reads TGTGCCAGCAGTCCCCAAGAGACCCAGTACTTC. It translates to CASSPQETQYF.

The chain joins TRBV7-2 to TRBJ1-1; TRBD1 aligns across 7 bases. The CDR3 consists of 16 residues. Germline lookup yields CDR1 SGHTA and CDR2 FQGNSA. The V segment lost 7 bases and the J segment 7 bases; nucleotides outside the gene matches: 18. The CDR3 here is CASTIFPPGGWIEAFF. DNA for the CDR3: TGTGCCAGCACCATCTTCCCGCCAGGGGGATGGATTGAAGCTTTCTTT.

This chain uses TRBV18 with TRBJ1-2, with no clear D. Trimming stripped 3 bases from V and 4 bases from J, with 12 bases between. The CDR3 sequence is 14 residues long. Germline V gene data show CDR1 as KGHSH and CDR2 as LQKENI. The CDR3 loop reads CASSPVPDGYGYTF. CDR3 coding DNA: TGTGCCAGCTCACCGGTCCCAGACGGCTATGGCTACACCTTC.

The chain is built from TRBV6-4 and TRBJ1-1, with a weak D call TRBD1 (5 bases). CDR1 is MRHNA and CDR2 is SNTAGT in the germline V gene. V was clipped by 2 bases and J by 4 bases, with 11 bases between them. The CDR3 spans 14 residues. DNA of the CDR3: TGTGCCAGCAGTGACAGGGGTTATGGCACTGAAGCTTTCTTT. Amino acids: CASSDRGYGTEAFF.

Written as DNA, the CDR3 is TGTGCCACCAGCAGAGCCGGGTGGTCGGGACAGATAAACATTCAGTACTTC. It translates to CATSRAGWSGQINIQYF. The chain joins TRBV15 to TRBJ2-4; 7 nucleotides match TRBD1. Germline trimming cut 1 base from V and 6 bases from J; bases unmatched to any gene: 12. CDR1 is LNHNV and CDR2 is YYDKDF in the germline V gene (reference sequence). The CDR3 spans 17 residues.